This T cell receptor beta chain was documented in a study of blood T cell repertoires in COVID-19. Study background: Both acute and convalescent COVID-19 samples were obtained from the United States, Italy and Spain.

Original methodology: Reference gene primer amplification gave nucleated cell count estimates. Profiling relied on immunoSEQ multiplex PCR, and the TCRdb table lists in-frame clones only, not all of them. The V and J calls and the clone size are those of that table, but D and trimming were determined from the DNA. The sample gives 270,000 or so clones, roughly 93% of which show up once; approximately 2.4% is in the top ten. Participant ages covered roughly 18 to 89 years across about two dozen US areas. Clinical histories supplied by participants themselves formed the basis of cohort assignment. Germline V gene sequence: CDR1 MNHEY, CDR2 SVGAGI. The CDR3 covers 13 residues. Trimming cost V 2 bases and J 7 bases, with 12 bases left between them.

Sequenced: PBMCs or T cells enriched from blood (not recorded which). The clonotype was recovered from a woman in her 40s with acute COVID-19. V and J are TRBV6-5 and TRBJ2-7, with TRBD2 as a possible D gene (5 bases). The DNA for the CDR3 is TGTGCCAGCAGTTACGGACTCGTGGGTGAGCAGTACTTC. Translating gives CASSYGLVGEQYF.